The 3 T cell receptor beta chains in this list originate from one sample, sequenced in a study of blood T cell repertoires in COVID-19. Repertoires were generated with immunoSEQ multiplex PCR, while TCRdb's copy carries only in-frame clones and drops some. This table holds approximately 100,000 clones, over 70% found once. Sequenced input: peripheral blood. The receptors originated from a woman aged 80 or older with acute or convalescent COVID-19.

The V and J genes are TRBV7-2 and TRBJ1-4; 9 bases map to TRBD1. This CDR3 spans 14 amino acids. CDR1 SGHTA and CDR2 FQGNSA come from the germline V gene. V shed 5 bases, J shed 8 bases, and the junction held 6 bases outside the gene matches. The CDR3 reads CASSPGQGREKLFF. The CDR3 nucleotides are TGTGCCAGCAGCCCAGGACAGGGGAGGGAAAAACTGTTTTTT.

The J gene is TRBJ1-1, the V gene TRBV28; perhaps TRBD1 as D (5 bases). CDR1 MDHEN and CDR2 SYDVKM come from the germline V gene. With 2 bases removed from V and 10 bases from J, the gap between germline ends came to 14 bases. The CDR3 has 13 residues. CDR3 sequence reads: CASSLALAGVAFF. CDR3 nucleotides: TGTGCCAGCAGTTTAGCTCTGGCGGGGGTAGCTTTCTTT.

The gene calls are TRBV6-5 and TRBJ1-1; D perhaps matches TRBD1 (5 bases). The V and J ends lost 4 bases and 3 bases respectively, with 12 bases between them. This CDR3 spans 14 amino acids. Germline loops: CDR1 MNHEY, CDR2 SVGAGI. CDR3 sequence (DNA): TGTGCCAGCAGTTGGGGGGGATTGGACACTGAAGCTTTCTTT. Translation gives CASSWGGLDTEAFF.